This T cell receptor (beta chain) was sequenced during a study of T cells in Graves' hyperthyroidism and ophthalmopathy. This clonotype was seen many times. Amplification of TCR beta CDR3 regions used RNA as the template. Carried out on the TCR CDR3, a first-round RT-PCR used the HTBI primer set. TCRdb redid the calling of the multiplex PCR reads with MiXCR, one entry per CDR3 protein. Counted here are about 510,000 distinct CDR3 sequences, approximately 49% occurring once; the ten biggest clones make up roughly 45%. The sequencing sample was made of peripheral blood or thyroid tissue (not recorded which). This TCR derives from an adult woman with Graves' disease, either hyperthyroidism or ophthalmopathy (not recorded which).

The CDR3 DNA reads TGCAGTGCTCTAGCGGCGAACACTGAAGCTTTCTTT. It codes for CSALAANTEAFF. The chain recombines TRBV20-1 with TRBJ1-1; no clear D gene. Germline lookup yields CDR1 DFQATT and CDR2 SNEGSKA (reference sequence). This CDR3 spans 12 amino acids. The V gene lost 5 bases and the J gene lost 1 base, with 8 bases spanning the gap.